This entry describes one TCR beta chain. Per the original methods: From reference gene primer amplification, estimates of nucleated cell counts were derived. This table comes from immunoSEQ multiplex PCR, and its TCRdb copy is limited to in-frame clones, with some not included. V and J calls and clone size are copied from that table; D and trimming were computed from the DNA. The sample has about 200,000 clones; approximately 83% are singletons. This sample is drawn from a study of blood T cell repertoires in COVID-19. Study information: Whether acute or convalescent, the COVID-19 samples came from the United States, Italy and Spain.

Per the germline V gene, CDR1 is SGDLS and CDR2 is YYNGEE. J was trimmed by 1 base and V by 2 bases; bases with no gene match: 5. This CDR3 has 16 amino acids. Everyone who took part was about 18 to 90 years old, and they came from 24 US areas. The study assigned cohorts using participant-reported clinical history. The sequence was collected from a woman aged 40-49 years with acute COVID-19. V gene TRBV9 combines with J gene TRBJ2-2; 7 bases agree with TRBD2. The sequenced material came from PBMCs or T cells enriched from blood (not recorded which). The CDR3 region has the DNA TGTGCCAGCAGCGTCCTCCCTAGCGGGAACACCGGGGAGCTGTTTTTT. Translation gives CASSVLPSGNTGELFF.